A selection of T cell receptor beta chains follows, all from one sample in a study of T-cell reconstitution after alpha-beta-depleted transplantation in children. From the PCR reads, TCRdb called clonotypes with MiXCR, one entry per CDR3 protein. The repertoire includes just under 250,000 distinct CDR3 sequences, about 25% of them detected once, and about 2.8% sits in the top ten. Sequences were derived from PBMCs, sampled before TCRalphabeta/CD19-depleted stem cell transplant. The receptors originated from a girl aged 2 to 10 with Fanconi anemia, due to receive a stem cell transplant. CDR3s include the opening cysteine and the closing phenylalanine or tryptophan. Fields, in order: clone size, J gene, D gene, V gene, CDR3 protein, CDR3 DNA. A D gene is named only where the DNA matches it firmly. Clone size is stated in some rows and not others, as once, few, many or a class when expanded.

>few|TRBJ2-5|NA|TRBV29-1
CSAPWESNQETQYF
TGCAGCGCCCCGTGGGAGAGTAATCAAGAGACCCAGTACTTC
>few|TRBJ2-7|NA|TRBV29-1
CSVEGGSVLEQYF
TGCAGCGTTGAAGGCGGTAGCGTCCTCGAGCAGTACTTC
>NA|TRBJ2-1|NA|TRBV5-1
CASSAYFQGLYNEQFF
TGCGCCAGCAGCGCATACTTTCAGGGACTCTACAATGAGCAGTTCTTC
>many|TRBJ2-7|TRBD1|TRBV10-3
CAISRDRSSYEQYF
TGTGCCATCAGTCGGGACAGGAGCTCCTACGAGCAGTACTTC
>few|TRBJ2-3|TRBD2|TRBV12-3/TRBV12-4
CASGTTSGASTDTQYF
TGTGCCAGCGGAACGACTAGCGGGGCTAGCACAGATACGCAGTATTTT
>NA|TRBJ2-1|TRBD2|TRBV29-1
CSVGPLSGISSYNEQFF
TGCAGCGTTGGCCCACTTAGCGGGATCAGCTCCTACAATGAGCAGTTCTTC
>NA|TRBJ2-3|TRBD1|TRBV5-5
CASSLDRGMSADTQYF
TGTGCCAGCAGTCTAGACAGGGGGATGAGTGCAGATACGCAGTATTTT
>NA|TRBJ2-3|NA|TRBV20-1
CSASTVTDTQYF
TGCAGTGCTAGTACCGTCACAGATACGCAGTATTTT
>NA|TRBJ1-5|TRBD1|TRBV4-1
CASSQKGQGRNQPQHF
TGCGCCAGCAGCCAAAAGGGACAGGGAAGAAATCAGCCCCAGCATTTT
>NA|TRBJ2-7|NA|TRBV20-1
CSAKKPGQPTYEQYF
TGCAGTGCCAAGAAGCCAGGACAGCCCACCTACGAGCAGTACTTC
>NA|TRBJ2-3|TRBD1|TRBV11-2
CASSLQPATGGSTDTQYF
TGTGCCAGCAGCTTACAACCCGCGACAGGGGGAAGCACAGATACGCAGTATTTT
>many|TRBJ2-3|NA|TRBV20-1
CSARKLTTDTQYF
TGCAGTGCCCGGAAGTTGACCACAGATACGCAGTATTTT
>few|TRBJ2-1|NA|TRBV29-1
CSVDGLFPMAGQSYNEQFF
TGCAGCGTTGATGGACTATTTCCTATGGCGGGCCAATCCTACAATGAGCAGTTCTTC
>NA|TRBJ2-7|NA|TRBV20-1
CSARDLLSYEQYF
TGCAGTGCTAGAGATTTACTTTCCTACGAGCAGTACTTC
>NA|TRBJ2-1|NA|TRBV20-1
CSARDSHADEQFF
TGCAGTGCTAGAGATTCCCACGCGGATGAGCAGTTCTTC
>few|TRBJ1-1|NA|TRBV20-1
CSARGEMGTEAFF
TGCAGTGCTAGAGGGGAAATGGGCACTGAAGCTTTCTTT
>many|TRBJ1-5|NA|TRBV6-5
CASRQGAPNQPQHF
TGTGCCAGCAGGCAGGGTGCCCCCAATCAGCCCCAGCATTTT
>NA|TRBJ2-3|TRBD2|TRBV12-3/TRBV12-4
CASIRGTSGTDTQYF
TGTGCCAGCATCCGCGGGACTAGCGGCACAGATACGCAGTATTTT
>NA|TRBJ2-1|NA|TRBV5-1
CASTLGASNEQFF
TGCGCCAGCACACTAGGCGCGAGCAATGAGCAGTTCTTC
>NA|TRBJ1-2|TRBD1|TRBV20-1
CSATRQGIMYGYTF
TGCAGTGCTACCAGACAGGGGATTATGTATGGCTACACCTTC
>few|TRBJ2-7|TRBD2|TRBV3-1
CASSQDLAGPYEQYF
TGTGCCAGCAGCCAAGATTTAGCGGGCCCTTACGAGCAGTACTTC
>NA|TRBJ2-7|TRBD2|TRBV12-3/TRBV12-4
CASRMGLAGVNSHEQYF
TGTGCCAGCAGAATGGGACTAGCGGGAGTCAATTCCCACGAGCAGTACTTC
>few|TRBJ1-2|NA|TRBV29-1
CSADGQNYGYTF
TGCAGCGCCGACGGACAGAACTATGGCTACACCTTC
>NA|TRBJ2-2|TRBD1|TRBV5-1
CASSFDRVDTGELFF
TGCGCCAGCAGCTTCGACAGGGTGGACACCGGGGAGCTGTTTTTT
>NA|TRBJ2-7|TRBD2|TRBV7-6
CASSSEYGTSEQYF
TGTGCCAGCAGCTCAGAGTACGGGACTAGCGAGCAGTACTTC
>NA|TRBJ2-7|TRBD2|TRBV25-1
CASSELGLADEQYF
TGTGCCAGCAGTGAATTAGGACTAGCGGACGAGCAGTACTTC
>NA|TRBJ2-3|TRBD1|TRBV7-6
CASSKGGQALGTQYF
TGTGCCAGCAGCAAAGGTGGACAGGCACTTGGTACGCAGTATTTT
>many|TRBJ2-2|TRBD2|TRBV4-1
CASSQDLAGVTGELFF
TGCGCCAGCAGCCAAGATCTAGCGGGAGTCACCGGGGAGCTGTTTTTT
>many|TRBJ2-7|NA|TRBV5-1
CASSSSLASAGYFYEQYF
TGCGCCAGCAGCTCGTCCTTAGCGTCGGCAGGCTATTTTTACGAGCAGTACTTC
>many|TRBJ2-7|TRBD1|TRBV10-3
CATRDREIYEQYF
TGTGCCACCCGGGACAGGGAGATTTACGAGCAGTACTTC
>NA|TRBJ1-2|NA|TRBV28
CASSWGQGYGYTF
TGTGCCAGCAGTTGGGGGCAGGGCTATGGCTACACCTTC
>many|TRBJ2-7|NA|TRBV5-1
CASSLVVSGRTYEQYF
TGCGCCAGCAGCTTGGTAGTGTCGGGTAGAACCTACGAGCAGTACTTC
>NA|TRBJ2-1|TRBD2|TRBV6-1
CASSKRTSGTLPPYNEQFF
TGTGCCAGCAGTAAGAGGACTAGCGGGACCCTGCCTCCCTACAATGAGCAGTTCTTC
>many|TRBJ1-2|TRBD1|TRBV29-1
CSVTGQPINYGYTF
TGCAGCGTCACGGGACAGCCTATTAACTATGGCTACACCTTC
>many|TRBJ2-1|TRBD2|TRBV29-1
CSVKGLGYNEQFF
TGCAGCGTTAAGGGACTAGGATACAATGAGCAGTTCTTC
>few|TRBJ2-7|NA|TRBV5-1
CASSLMSANEQYF
TGCGCCAGCAGCTTGATGTCCGCGAACGAGCAGTACTTC
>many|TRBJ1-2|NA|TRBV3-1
CASSQEGGHYGYTF
TGTGCCAGCAGCCAAGAAGGGGGACACTATGGCTACACCTTC
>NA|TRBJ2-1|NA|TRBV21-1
CASTGTAQKNEQFF
TGTGCCAGCACTGGGACAGCTCAGAAAAATGAGCAGTTCTTC
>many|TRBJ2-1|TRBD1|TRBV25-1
CASSGWGQGANEQFF
TGTGCCAGCAGTGGGTGGGGACAGGGGGCAAATGAGCAGTTCTTC
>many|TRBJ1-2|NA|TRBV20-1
CSASYRVHGYTF
TGCAGTGCTAGTTACAGGGTCCATGGCTACACCTTC
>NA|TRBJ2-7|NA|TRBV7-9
CASSLGGVNEQYF
TGTGCCAGCAGCCTCGGAGGGGTTAACGAGCAGTACTTC
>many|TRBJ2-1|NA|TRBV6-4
CASSPDSSYNEQFF
TGTGCCAGCAGTCCCGATAGCTCCTACAATGAGCAGTTCTTC
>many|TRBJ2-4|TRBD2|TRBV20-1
CSVSGGLLAKNIQYF
TGCAGTGTTAGCGGGGGACTCCTAGCCAAAAACATTCAGTACTTC
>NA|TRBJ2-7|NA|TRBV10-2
CASTGRSSYEQYF
TGCGCCAGCACGGGACGGAGCTCCTACGAGCAGTACTTC
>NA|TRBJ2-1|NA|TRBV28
CASSLNKSGSFFDNEQFF
TGTGCCAGCAGTTTAAATAAATCGGGGAGTTTTTTCGACAATGAGCAGTTCTTC
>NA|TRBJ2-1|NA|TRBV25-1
CASSEYYNEQFF
TGTGCCAGCAGTGAATATTACAATGAGCAGTTCTTC
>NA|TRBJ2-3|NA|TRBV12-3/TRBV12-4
CASSLARGPADTQYF
TGTGCCAGCAGTTTAGCTCGCGGGCCCGCAGATACGCAGTATTTT
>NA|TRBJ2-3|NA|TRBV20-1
CSARLGFDTQYF
TGCAGTGCTAGGCTAGGGTTCGATACGCAGTATTTT
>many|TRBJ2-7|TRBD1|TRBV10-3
CAISDRDRGYEQYF
TGTGCCATCAGCGACCGGGACAGGGGCTACGAGCAGTACTTC
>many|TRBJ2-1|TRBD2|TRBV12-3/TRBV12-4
CASSPRKTSVYNEQFF
TGTGCCAGCAGCCCCCGGAAGACTAGCGTATACAATGAGCAGTTCTTC
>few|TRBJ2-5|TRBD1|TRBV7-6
CASSLSTTGGGRETQYF
TGTGCCAGCAGCTTAAGTACCACAGGGGGCGGGAGAGAGACCCAGTACTTC